Reported below is one T cell receptor beta chain. Its antigen is not known. The protocol was immunoSEQ multiplex PCR, while the TCRdb copy is restricted to in-frame clones and leaves out a portion. The sample consists of over 150,000 clones, about nine tenths of them appearing once. The data were taken from a study of T cell responses to AZD1222 COVID-19 vaccine. Study at large: The study pooled second doses at about 4 or about 12 weeks.

Study results and limitations: Spike-specific TCRs gained breadth and depth after people received two AZD1222 doses.

Sequenced material: peripheral blood, taken on day 0 of AZD1222 vaccination. This clonotype originated in an adult in good health.

This CDR3 reads CASSVSGTGGSEAFF. The CDR3 DNA sequence: TGTGCCAGCAGCGTCTCCGGGACAGGAGGCTCTGAAGCTTTCTTT. The chain employs TRBV9 and TRBJ1-1; 8 bases align to TRBD1. Germline lookup yields CDR1 SGDLS and CDR2 YYNGEE. The CDR3 runs to 15 residues. The V and J ends lost 2 bases and 6 bases, in that order; junction bases with no gene match: 9.